This T cell receptor beta chain was recorded in a study of blood T cells in healthy people across ages. Sample-barcoded 5' priming and a J-beta primer mix drove a second PCR of about 7 to 11 cycles. TCRdb reprocessed the 5' RACE reads via MiXCR and lists one record per CDR3 protein. The table includes some 790,000 distinct CDR3 sequences, 29% detected once. Per the germline V gene, CDR1 is DFQATT and CDR2 is SNEGSKA (reference sequence). The junction had 21 bases not matched to a gene; V was cut back by 5 bases and J by 6 bases. The CDR3 length is 17 residues. As concerns this clonotype: Just one base apart from a much larger clone, this may be a read error.

The chain combines TRBV20-1 with TRBJ1-2; 7 bases agree with TRBD1. Sequencing input: blood. This receptor was obtained from an elderly woman in good health. The CDR3: CSAFDRVTRYDLHGYTF. CDR3 bases: TGCAGTGCTTTTGACAGGGTCACACGCTACGACCTCCATGGCTACACCTTC.